Shown below are 17 T cell receptor beta chains from a single sample sequenced in a study of shared clonotypes between healthy human individuals (dated by TCRdb to 2018 to 2021). CD8 naive samples were obtained by positive selection for CCR7 among CD45RO-negative cells, yielding a CD45RA+CCR7+ population from which TemRA cells were excluded. Library method: the immunoSEQ multiplex PCR assay. TCRdb carries this immuneACCESS record with in-frame sequences only. Its versions omit some clonotypes, under half of them owing to an unresolved V gene in the studies checked, with the rest unexplained. The table for this sample lists around 2,000,000 clones; roughly 94% of them were counted only once. Clones ranked in the top ten supply approximately 1% of the sample. The sequencing sample was made of naive CD8+ T cells sorted from blood. The cell subset or site label for this specimen denotes: CD45RA+CCR7+. The source of these receptors is a man aged 18 to 30 in good health.

This clone came up once. J is TRBJ2-1 and V is TRBV27, with D hard to call. Germline V lookup: CDR1 MNHEY, CDR2 SMNVEV (reference sequence). The V end was cut by 3 bases, the J end by 7 bases, with 10 bases between. This CDR3 contains 13 residues. Here the CDR3 DNA reads TGTGCCAGCAGTTTTGGTAGTGAAAATGAGCAGTTCTTC. It translates to CASSFGSENEQFF.

V is TRBV7-2 and J is TRBJ2-2, with no clear D. V lost 7 bases and J 3 bases, leaving 15 bases between the germline ends. The CDR3 has 15 residues. Germline CDR1 is SGHTA and CDR2 is FQGNSA. CDR3 DNA sequence: TGTGCCAGCAACCTCCGGTACATTTACACCGGGGAGCTGTTTTTT. It yields the protein CASNLRYIYTGELFF.

This clone was recorded a few times. The CDR3, as DNA: TGCAGCGTTGAAGGGACAGCCTATGGCTACACCTTC. Amino acid sequence: CSVEGTAYGYTF. V usage is TRBV29-1 and J usage is TRBJ1-2, with D perhaps TRBD1 (6 bases). CDR1 and CDR2 from the germline V gene are SQVTM and ANQGSEA. Trimming shortened V by 1 base and J by 4 bases, and 7 bases separated the two germline ends. The length of the CDR3 is 12 residues.

The chain uses TRBV5-1 and TRBJ2-5; D may match TRBD1 or TRBD2 (6 bases each). Germline-derived CDR1 and CDR2 are SGHRS and YFSETQ. The CDR3 is 14 amino acids. The germline V and J ends were trimmed by 0 bases and 4 bases, with 10 bases remaining between them. In DNA form, the CDR3 reads TGCGCCAGCAGCTTGGCCGGGGGCGGAGAGACCCAGTACTTC. This encodes CASSLAGGGETQYF.

This sequence joins TRBV10-3 and TRBJ2-6; D not resolved. CDR1 ENHRY and CDR2 SYGVKD come from the germline V gene. CDR3 length: 15 amino acids. The germline V and J ends were trimmed by 7 bases and 3 bases, with 13 bases remaining between them. The CDR3 here is CAITDDPNGANVLTF. CDR3 in DNA: TGTGCCATCACCGATGACCCGAATGGGGCCAACGTCCTGACTTTC.

The chain combines TRBV27 with TRBJ2-7, with 7 positions matching TRBD2. With 6 bases clipped from V and 5 bases from J, the junction kept 10 bases outside the gene matches. Germline assignment: CDR1 MNHEY and CDR2 SMNVEV (reference sequence). The length of the CDR3 is 14 residues. The CDR3 DNA sequence: TGTGCCAGCAGGGGGGAGGGGAGCGGGGACGAGCAGTACTTC. As protein: CASRGEGSGDEQYF.

The chain couples TRBV15 to TRBJ2-6; perhaps TRBD2 as D (6 bases). The CDR3 totals 16 residues. In germline, CDR1 is LNHNV, CDR2 YYDKDF (reference sequence). The V end was cut by 5 bases, the J end by 4 bases, with 15 bases between. The CDR3 sequence: CATSSEGLPGANVLTF. The CDR3 DNA reads TGTGCCACCAGCTCTGAGGGACTTCCCGGGGCCAACGTCCTGACTTTC.

The rearrangement links TRBV27 to TRBJ2-1, with D perhaps matching TRBD2 (5 bases). Germline assignment: CDR1 MNHEY and CDR2 SMNVEV (reference sequence). The CDR3 is 11 residues long. Deletions cut 3 bases from V and 9 bases from J, with 6 bases between. The CDR3 nucleotides are TGTGCCAGCAGTTTTGAGGGTGAGCAGTTCTTC. This encodes CASSFEGEQFF.

In this sample, this clone turned up once. This chain links TRBV27 with TRBJ2-7; D possibly uses TRBD1 or TRBD2 (5 bases each). Germline V gives CDR1 MNHEY, CDR2 SMNVEV (reference sequence). V lost 3 bases and J 4 bases, leaving 22 bases between the germline ends. The CDR3 loop spans 17 amino acids. CDR3 residues: CASSLLAPGTENYEQYF. The DNA of the CDR3 is TGTGCCAGCAGTTTGTTGGCGCCCGGGACGGAAAATTACGAGCAGTACTTC.

V gene TRBV7-9 combines with J gene TRBJ2-7, with unresolved D. Trimming shortened V by 3 bases and J by 2 bases, and 11 bases separated the two germline ends. This CDR3 is built from 14 residues. CDR1 and CDR2 from the germline V gene are SEHNR and FQNEAQ (reference sequence). In nucleotides, the CDR3 is TGTGCCAGCAGCTTTTGGGGAAATACCTACGAGCAGTACTTC. As protein: CASSFWGNTYEQYF.

The V call is TRBV6-5, the J call TRBJ2-1; D unclear. Germline loops: CDR1 MNHEY, CDR2 SVGAGI. V was trimmed by 4 bases and J by 5 bases, leaving 9 bases between them. The CDR3 extends over 13 amino acids. The CDR3 sequence is CASSSLFHNEQFF. The CDR3 DNA follows: TGTGCCAGCAGTTCCCTGTTCCACAATGAGCAGTTCTTC.

This sequence joins TRBV6-1 and TRBJ2-7; 7 bases agree with TRBD1. The CDR3 extends over 16 amino acids. Trimming cost V 3 bases and J 0 bases; bases outside gene matches: 8. Per the germline V gene, CDR1 is MNHNS and CDR2 is SASEGT. The CDR3 sequence is CASSEGRDSYSYEQYF. The CDR3 bases are TGTGCCAGCAGTGAGGGTAGGGACAGTTACTCCTACGAGCAGTACTTC.

This sequence joins TRBV5-4 and TRBJ1-2; 7 nucleotides match TRBD1. The CDR3 loop spans 15 amino acids. The junction had 14 bases not matched to a gene; V was cut back by 4 bases and J by 8 bases. Germline values: CDR1 SGHNT, CDR2 YYREEE (reference sequence). The CDR3 loop reads CASSPQGQTLTGYTF. The CDR3 DNA follows: TGTGCCAGCAGCCCACAGGGACAGACTCTTACCGGCTACACCTTC.

The rearrangement joins TRBV4-1 to TRBJ1-1, with no clear D. CDR3 size: 15 residues. Looked up from germline, CDR1 is MGHRA and CDR2 is YSYEKL. The V and J ends lost 4 bases and 4 bases respectively, with 16 bases between them. The DNA of the CDR3 is TGCGCCAGCAGCCTCCCAGTTGGGGTCGGCACTGAAGCTTTCTTT. Protein product: CASSLPVGVGTEAFF.

J is TRBJ2-7 and V is TRBV7-9; D possibly corresponds to TRBD2 (5 bases). This CDR3 is built from 13 residues. Germline CDR1 and CDR2: SEHNR and FQNEAQ (reference sequence). V was pared by 2 bases and J by 5 bases, with 10 bases between. For the CDR3, the DNA is TGTGCCAGCAGCTTACCCGCAGCGGACGAGCAGTACTTC. Translating gives CASSLPAADEQYF.

Turning to this clone: Other DNA sequences from this sample encode an identical CDR3 as well. The rearrangement joins TRBV6-5 to TRBJ1-6; no definite D call. The length of the CDR3 is 13 residues. Germline V CDR1 and CDR2: MNHEY, SVGAGI. V lost 5 bases, J lost 4 bases, and 6 bases lay in between. CDR3 sequence (DNA): TGTGCCAGCAGTCTCTCATATAATTCACCCCTCCACTTT. Protein product: CASSLSYNSPLHF.

The chain is built from TRBV10-2 and TRBJ2-2; D is perhaps TRBD2 (5 bases). The CDR3 sequence is 13 residues long. The V and J ends lost 11 bases and 2 bases respectively, with 12 bases between them. Germline lookup yields CDR1 WSHSY and CDR2 SAAADI. This chain's CDR3 is CAFLEGNTGELFF. CDR3 bases: TGCGCCTTTCTTGAGGGTAACACCGGGGAGCTGTTTTTT.